These 23 T cell receptor beta chains share one sample of origin, sequenced in a study of blood T cell repertoires in COVID-19. Data came from immunoSEQ multiplex PCR; TCRdb stores just in-frame clones and leaves some out. The data contain about 300,000 clones, about 91% of them seen just once; the ten biggest clones take up 1.5% to 2%. Input material: peripheral blood. The receptors were gathered from a woman aged 25 to 39 with COVID-19, enrolled during active disease.

The chain couples TRBV2 to TRBJ1-5; D gene uncertain. Per germline, CDR1 SNHLY and CDR2 FYNNEI. V was shortened by 3 bases and J by 4 bases, with 10 bases between the two germline ends. This CDR3 has 14 amino acids. The CDR3 nucleotides read TGTGCCAGCAGTGAGGAGTATGGAAATCAGCCCCAGCATTTT. Translating it yields CASSEEYGNQPQHF.

The rearrangement links TRBV30 to TRBJ2-2; TRBD2 aligns across 15 bases. Germline-derived CDR1 and CDR2 are GTSNPN and SVGIG (reference sequence). J was trimmed by 5 bases and V by 1 base; bases with no gene match: 11. The CDR3 has 19 amino acids. CDR3 loop: CAWSETGTSGGLSTGELFF. The CDR3 coding sequence is TGTGCCTGGAGTGAAACCGGGACTAGCGGGGGGCTATCAACCGGGGAGCTGTTTTTT.

This sequence joins TRBV28 and TRBJ1-5, with TRBD1 matching 10 bases. Trimming took 4 bases from V and 4 from J; bases not matched to a gene: 7. CDR1 is MDHEN, CDR2 SYDVKM, per germline. The CDR3 runs 16 residues. CDR3 nucleotides: TGTGCCAGCAGTTCGGACAGGGGGGGATTAAATCAGCCCCAGCATTTT. Its protein is CASSSDRGGLNQPQHF.

The chain couples TRBV18 to TRBJ1-2, with a tentative D call TRBD1 (5 bases). The V and J ends lost 3 bases and 6 bases respectively, with 17 bases between them. CDR1 and CDR2 from the germline V gene are KGHSH and LQKENI. The CDR3 consists of 15 residues. CDR3 in amino acids: CASSPDFRVRDGYTF. CDR3 nucleotides: TGTGCCAGCTCACCCGACTTCAGGGTCCGTGATGGCTACACCTTC. Drawing the rest from reference TRBV18 and TRBJ1-2, the complete variable domain is NAGVMQNPRHLVRRRGQEARLRCSPMKGHSHVYWYRQLPEEGLKFMVYLQKENIIDESGMPKERFSAEFPKEGPSILRIQQVVRGDSAAYFCASSPDFRVRDGYTFGSGTRLTVV.

The rearrangement joins TRBV2 to TRBJ2-2; D is ambiguous. This CDR3 spans 13 amino acids. The ends were cut back, 6 bases at V and 6 bases at J, with 11 bases in the middle. Germline CDR1 and CDR2: SNHLY and FYNNEI. The CDR3 protein is CASSLLSPGELFF. For the CDR3, the DNA is TGTGCCAGCAGCCTCTTGAGTCCCGGGGAGCTGTTTTTT.

CDR3 DNA sequence: TGTGCCAGCAGAGAAAAGCAGGGGGGTGAGCAGTTCTTC. Translation: CASREKQGGEQFF. J is TRBJ2-1 and V is TRBV12-3 or TRBV12-4; a possible D gene is TRBD1 (7 bases). V lost 6 bases, J lost 9 bases, and 15 bases lay in between. This CDR3 comprises 13 residues.

V gene TRBV7-8 combines with J gene TRBJ1-4; D is ambiguous. Germline CDR1 and CDR2: SGHVS and FQNEAQ. The ends were cut back, 0 bases at V and 8 bases at J, with 13 bases in the middle. This CDR3 has 15 residues. This CDR3 is CASSLAATSQEKLFF. CDR3 coding DNA: TGTGCCAGCAGCTTAGCGGCCACATCGCAGGAAAAACTGTTTTTT.

Details on this clone: One junction end does not reproduce the germline sequence, and a read error may be involved. This sample includes further DNA sequences coding for the same CDR3. The chain links TRBV10-3 to TRBJ1-5, with 7 bases that match TRBD1. Germline V CDR1 and CDR2: ENHRY, SYGVKD. This CDR3 comprises 13 residues. The CDR3 DNA sequence: TGTGCCATCGGTGACAGGGAAAATCAGCCCCAGCATTTT. As protein: CAIGDRENQPQHF.

The chain has TRBV2 and TRBJ2-3, with TRBD1 identical over 7 bases. CDR1 is SNHLY, CDR2 FYNNEI, per germline. V trimming: 5 bases; J trimming: 1 base; junction bases outside the gene matches: 3. The CDR3 runs 14 residues. The CDR3 region is CASSRQGGTDTQYF. DNA of the CDR3: TGTGCCAGCAGTCGACAGGGAGGCACAGATACGCAGTATTTT.

This CDR3 reads CASSAAAGTEAFF. Written as DNA, the CDR3 is TGTGCCAGCAGTGCGGCGGCTGGCACTGAAGCTTTCTTT. The chain links TRBV2 to TRBJ1-1; D is ambiguous. The CDR3 is made up of 13 amino acids. The germline gives CDR1 SNHLY, CDR2 FYNNEI. Trimming left V 4 bases short and J 4 bases short, with 10 bases between.

This chain connects TRBV10-3 to TRBJ1-2, with 9 nucleotides matching TRBD1. The CDR3 runs 17 residues. The ends lost 3 bases at V and 3 bases at J; junction bases unmatched: 11. CDR1 and CDR2 (germline): ENHRY, SYGVKD. DNA of the CDR3: TGTGCCATCAGTGAAGGTGTCAGGACAGGGGAAGACTATGGCTACACCTTC. This codes for CAISEGVRTGEDYGYTF.

This chain uses TRBV5-5 with TRBJ2-1; D gene unclear. Germline V CDR1 and CDR2: SGHKS, YYEKEE (reference sequence). V shed 2 bases and J shed 0 bases, with 9 bases lying between them. This CDR3 spans 15 amino acids. The CDR3 nucleotides are TGTGCCAGCAGCTTCGGTAGGAGCTCCTACAATGAGCAGTTCTTC. Translation gives CASSFGRSSYNEQFF. Combining the CDR3 with reference TRBV5-5 and TRBJ2-1 gives the whole variable domain DAGVTQSPTHLIKTRGQQVTLRCSPISGHKSVSWYQQVLGQGPQFIFQYYEKEERGRGNFPDRFSARQFPNYSSELNVNALLLGDSALYLCASSFGRSSYNEQFFGPGTRLTVL.

The chain has TRBV9 and TRBJ2-5; TRBD2 is a possible D gene (5 bases). Germline CDR1 reads SGDLS; CDR2 reads YYNGEE. With 3 bases removed from V and 1 base from J, the gap between germline ends came to 7 bases. The CDR3 consists of 13 residues. This chain's CDR3 is CASSDGLQETQYF. The CDR3 DNA is TGTGCCAGCAGCGATGGACTCCAAGAGACCCAGTACTTC. Looking up the rest from reference TRBV9 and TRBJ2-5 gives the full variable domain: DSGVTQTPKHLITATGQRVTLRCSPRSGDLSVYWYQQSLDQGLQFLIQYYNGEERAKGNILERFSAQQFPDLHSELNLSSLELGDSALYFCASSDGLQETQYFGPGTRLLVL.

The chain employs TRBV27 and TRBJ2-2; D is ambiguous. Trimming left V 5 bases short and J 3 bases short, with 4 bases between. The germline gives CDR1 MNHEY, CDR2 SMNVEV (reference sequence). The CDR3 extends over 12 amino acids. The CDR3 loop reads CASSHYTGELFF. DNA for the CDR3: TGTGCCAGCAGTCATTACACCGGGGAGCTGTTTTTT.

The genes are TRBV19 and TRBJ2-1; TRBD2 matches 7 bases. This CDR3 has 15 amino acids. Per germline, CDR1 LNHDA and CDR2 SQIVND (reference sequence). V gave up 5 bases and J gave up 2 bases; unmatched junction bases: 6. CDR3 DNA sequence: TGTGCCAGTAGTGTAGCGGGTAACCCCTACAATGAGCAGTTCTTC. Protein sequence: CASSVAGNPYNEQFF.

The chain recombines TRBV6-5 with TRBJ2-5; 8 nucleotides line up with TRBD2. The CDR3 has 16 residues. V dropped 4 bases and J dropped 7; count of bases not matched to a gene: 14. CDR1 is MNHEY, CDR2 SVGAGI, per germline. This CDR3 reads CASSFSPPGLAGTQYF. The CDR3 bases are TGTGCCAGCAGTTTCTCACCTCCCGGACTAGCCGGGACCCAGTACTTC.

The rearrangement links TRBV11-2 to TRBJ1-2; D may be TRBD1 (6 bases). The V end was cut by 1 base, the J end by 6 bases, with 12 bases between. This CDR3 contains 14 residues. Looked up from germline, CDR1 is SGHAT and CDR2 is FQNNGV. CDR3 nucleotides: TGTGCCAGCAGCTTAGGGGCCGGGGACAATGGCTACACCTTC. Protein product: CASSLGAGDNGYTF.

This chain joins TRBV9 and TRBJ1-5, with TRBD1 matching over 7 bases. Germline V CDR1 and CDR2: SGDLS, YYNGEE. CDR3 size: 19 residues. The V gene end was trimmed by 3 bases and the J gene end by 7 bases; junction bases not matched to a gene: 22. Here the CDR3 DNA reads TGTGCCAGCAGCGAGGGCCCCGGGACAGCAACAGTGAATGCCCAGCCCCAGCATTTT. It yields the protein CASSEGPGTATVNAQPQHF.

This chain uses TRBV27 with TRBJ1-2; tentatively, D is TRBD1 (5 bases). Germline V lookup: CDR1 MNHEY, CDR2 SMNVEV (reference sequence). The CDR3 extends over 15 amino acids. Deletions cut 4 bases from V and 3 bases from J, with 15 bases between. CDR3 loop: CASSWGREIDYGYTF. The CDR3 DNA reads as TGTGCCAGCAGTTGGGGGAGGGAAATTGACTATGGCTACACCTTC.

The chain combines TRBV3-1 (or the pseudogene TRBV3-2) with TRBJ1-3, with D possibly being TRBD1 (5 bases). The CDR3 is 15 amino acids. Trimming removed 4 bases at V and 1 base at J, with 11 bases between. The germline gives CDR1 LGHDT, CDR2 YNNKEL (reference sequence). CDR3 amino acids: CASSLQGASGNTIYF. In DNA, the CDR3 is TGTGCCAGCAGCCTTCAAGGGGCGTCTGGAAACACCATATATTTT.

The rearrangement links TRBV19 to TRBJ1-1; possibly TRBD1 for D (6 bases). The germline V gene has CDR1 LNHDA and CDR2 SQIVND (reference sequence). The CDR3 extends over 14 amino acids. V dropped 3 bases and J dropped 4 bases, with 12 bases sitting between them. CDR3 bases: TGTGCCAGTAGTATGGGGGCCTCGAGCACTGAAGCTTTCTTT. It specifies CASSMGASSTEAFF.

The table lists this clone with a count of one. V gene TRBV4-2 combines with J gene TRBJ1-2, with 7 bases aligning to TRBD1. The CDR3 has 16 amino acids. Germline lookup yields CDR1 LGHNA and CDR2 YNFKEQ. V was clipped by 1 base and J by 4 bases; unmatched bases: 9. This chain's CDR3 is CASSQGNDRVGYGYTF. The DNA of the CDR3 is TGTGCCAGCAGCCAAGGAAACGACAGGGTTGGCTATGGCTACACCTTC.

The chain uses TRBV6-5 and TRBJ1-6; 8 bases are shared with TRBD1. The germline V gene has CDR1 MNHEY and CDR2 SVGAGI. V lost 6 bases to trimming and J lost 7 bases; unmatched junction nucleotides: 2. This CDR3 is built from 13 residues. The DNA of the CDR3 is TGTGCCAGCAGCCGGGACAGGAATTCACCCCTCCACTTT. As protein: CASSRDRNSPLHF.